This entry is about one T cell receptor (beta chain). Its antigen is not known. Per the germline V gene, CDR1 is SEHNR and CDR2 is FQNEAQ (reference sequence). The CDR3 is 16 residues long. V was pared by 2 bases and J by 7 bases, with 20 bases between. This entry belongs to a study of T cell responses to AZD1222 COVID-19 vaccine. General observations from the study: Spike-specific TCR breadth and depth rose after two AZD1222 doses.

Data came from immunoSEQ multiplex PCR; TCRdb stores just in-frame clones and leaves some out. The table has roughly 81,000 clones, 70% to 90% seen once. The source was peripheral blood, collected on day 0 of AZD1222 vaccination. The chain joins TRBV7-9 to TRBJ1-1; possibly TRBD1 for D (5 bases). This TCR was recovered from an adult in good health. CDR3: CASSLPPWQGGFEAFF. The DNA for the CDR3 is TGTGCCAGCAGCTTACCCCCGTGGCAGGGCGGTTTTGAAGCTTTCTTT.